Here is one T cell receptor beta chain with its context. Its matching antigen is unknown. The data originate from a study of tumor-infiltrating lymphocytes in primary liver carcinoma. Starting material for RNA and DNA co-extraction consisted of about 17-30 mg of unsorted bulk tissue. The investigators made TCR beta cDNA from approximately 500 ng total RNA, using a constant-region primer. Three nested multiplex PCR rounds, a slightly modified ARM-PCR method, built the TCR beta libraries. TRBV1-TRBV30 forward and Cbeta reverse primers drove the first two roughly 10-cycle rounds. Using its own MiXCR run on the multiplex PCR reads, TCRdb lists one record per CDR3 protein. The repertoire consists of 100,000 or so distinct CDR3 sequences, with about four fifths occurring once and the leading ten covering around 21%. General study points: Tumors reached a significantly greater top-250-clone fraction than blood did (p = 0.039).

Germline loops: CDR1 SGHAT, CDR2 FQNNGV. V lost 1 base, J lost 16 bases, and 29 bases lay in between. The CDR3 length is 17 residues. The origin of this receptor is a man in his forties or fifties with primary liver carcinoma and hepatitis B virus infection. The chain employs TRBV11-2 and TRBJ1-5, with D maybe TRBD1 (6 bases). Sequenced sample: liver tumor tissue from sampling region 3. Documented subset: tumor region T3, left-lateral pole. The chain's CDR3 is CASSLVVVTGSNQLQHF. The CDR3 region has the DNA TGTGCCAGCAGCTTAGTAGTGGTAACAGGGAGCAATCAGCTCCAACATTTT.